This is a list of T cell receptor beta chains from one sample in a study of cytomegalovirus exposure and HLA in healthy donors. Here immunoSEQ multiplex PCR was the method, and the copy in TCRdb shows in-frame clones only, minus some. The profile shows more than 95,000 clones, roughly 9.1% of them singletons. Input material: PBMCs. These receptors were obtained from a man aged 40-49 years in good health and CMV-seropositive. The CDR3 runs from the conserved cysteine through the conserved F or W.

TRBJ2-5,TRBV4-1,CASSQARTEQETQYF
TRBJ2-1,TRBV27,CASSELAYNEQFF
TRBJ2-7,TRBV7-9,CASNQGAGEEQYF
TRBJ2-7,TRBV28,CASSPGALYEQYF
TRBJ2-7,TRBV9,CASSASFRGSYEQYF
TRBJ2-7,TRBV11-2,CASSLGTTRYEQYF
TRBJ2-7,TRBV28,CASSLSTTGIYEQYF
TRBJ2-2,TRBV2,CASTGTGGLTGELFF
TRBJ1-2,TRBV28,CVVDRGNYYGYTF
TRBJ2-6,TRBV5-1,CASSPGTGATSGANVLTF
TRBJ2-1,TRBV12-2,CASRLVGLGGRKYNEQFF
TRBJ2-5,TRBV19,CASSIDVGAETQYF
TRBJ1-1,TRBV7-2,CASSSSRDRGEAFF
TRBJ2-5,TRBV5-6,CASSLGTGEETQYF
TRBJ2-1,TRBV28,CASSTSGRAANEQFF
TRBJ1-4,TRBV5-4,CASSLGKGQAEKLFF
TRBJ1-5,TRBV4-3,CASSQDRYSNQPQHF
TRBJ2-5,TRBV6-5,CASRGTGTSGETQYF
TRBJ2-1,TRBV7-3,CASSGDSNEQFF
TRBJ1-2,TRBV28,CASSFRTGLYGYTF
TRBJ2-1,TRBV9,CASSVTHNEQFF
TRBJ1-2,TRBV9,CASSAGQGEGYGYTF
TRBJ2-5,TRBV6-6,CATYAGTGETQYF
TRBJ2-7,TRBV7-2,CASSLDPEPTYEQYF
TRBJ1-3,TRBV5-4,CASSLGTIRNTIYF
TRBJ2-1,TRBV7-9,CASLAKGRAGPAYNEQFF
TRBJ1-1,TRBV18,CASSKDKNTEAFF
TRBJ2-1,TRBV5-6,CASRDGQRAAYNEQFF
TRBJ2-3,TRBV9,CASSIGLAGTDTQYF
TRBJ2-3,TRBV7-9,CASSDRLAASTDTQYF
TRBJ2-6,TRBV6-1,CATLRTAGANVLTF
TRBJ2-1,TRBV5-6,CASSGLGAASSYNEQFF
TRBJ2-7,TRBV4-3,CASSQQTSGSYEQYF
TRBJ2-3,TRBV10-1,CASTGVWSTDTQYF
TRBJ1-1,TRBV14,CASSQYSEAFF
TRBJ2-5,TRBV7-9,CASSHTGPQETQYF
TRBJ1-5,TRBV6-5,CASSHRIDNQPQHF
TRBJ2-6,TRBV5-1,CASSLNTGSGANVLTF
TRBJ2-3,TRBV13,CASSGGTRDTQYF
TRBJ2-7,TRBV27,CASSSPSGTDYEQYF
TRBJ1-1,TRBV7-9,CASSEEDRARTEAFF
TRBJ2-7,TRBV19,CASRNLGTGPYEQYF
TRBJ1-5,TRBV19,CASSIVGAEGPQHF
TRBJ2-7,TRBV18,CASSPRSNYEQYF
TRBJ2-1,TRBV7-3,CASSLPIGGKSSYNEQFF
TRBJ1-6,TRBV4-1,CASSAARDINSPLHF
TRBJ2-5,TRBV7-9,CASSPGLAVQETQYF
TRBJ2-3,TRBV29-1,CSVRLAGGPTDTQYF
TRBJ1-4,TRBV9,CASSGGATNEKLFF
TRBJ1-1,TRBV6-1,CASSSNRGTEAFF
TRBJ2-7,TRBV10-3,CATKLAGAGEQYF
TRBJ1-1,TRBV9,CASSVEQHTEAFF
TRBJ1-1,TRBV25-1,CASRDSRRGDTEAFF
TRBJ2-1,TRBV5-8,CASSLPGSYNEQFF